This TCR beta chain derives from a study of shared clonotypes between healthy human individuals. The wider study: There were three CD4 naive, three CD4 memory, two CD8 naive and one CD8 memory plates per donor. Study-wide points: Sequencing depth was expected to influence donor clonotype sharing. Though the depth was large, rarefaction showed that sorted-subset sequencing was incomplete.

Comments on this clone: Its cognate antigen is unknown.

Per the germline V gene, CDR1 is MNHNS and CDR2 is SASEGT. This CDR3 comprises 9 residues. V gave up 11 bases and J gave up 8 bases, with 9 bases separating them. Naive CD8 cells were CD45RO-negative, positively selected for CCR7, excluding terminally differentiated effector memory CD45RA+ cells. Original processing methods: Junction-only immunoSEQ data arrived without quality scores, meaning filtering differed. This table comes from immunoSEQ multiplex PCR, and its TCRdb copy is limited to in-frame clones, with some not included. The D gene and trimming were derived from the DNA, and the V and J assignments and clone size from that table. In the table there are more than 2 million clones, approximately 92% of which are singletons.

The TCR originated in a man aged 18-30 years in good health. Some clones in this sample may be carry-over from other donors' samples. V and J are TRBV6-1 and TRBJ1-2, with D uncertain. What was sequenced was naive CD8+ T cells from PBMCs. The CDR3 DNA is TGTGCCTCATATGAGGGCTACACCTTC. Its translation: CASYEGYTF.